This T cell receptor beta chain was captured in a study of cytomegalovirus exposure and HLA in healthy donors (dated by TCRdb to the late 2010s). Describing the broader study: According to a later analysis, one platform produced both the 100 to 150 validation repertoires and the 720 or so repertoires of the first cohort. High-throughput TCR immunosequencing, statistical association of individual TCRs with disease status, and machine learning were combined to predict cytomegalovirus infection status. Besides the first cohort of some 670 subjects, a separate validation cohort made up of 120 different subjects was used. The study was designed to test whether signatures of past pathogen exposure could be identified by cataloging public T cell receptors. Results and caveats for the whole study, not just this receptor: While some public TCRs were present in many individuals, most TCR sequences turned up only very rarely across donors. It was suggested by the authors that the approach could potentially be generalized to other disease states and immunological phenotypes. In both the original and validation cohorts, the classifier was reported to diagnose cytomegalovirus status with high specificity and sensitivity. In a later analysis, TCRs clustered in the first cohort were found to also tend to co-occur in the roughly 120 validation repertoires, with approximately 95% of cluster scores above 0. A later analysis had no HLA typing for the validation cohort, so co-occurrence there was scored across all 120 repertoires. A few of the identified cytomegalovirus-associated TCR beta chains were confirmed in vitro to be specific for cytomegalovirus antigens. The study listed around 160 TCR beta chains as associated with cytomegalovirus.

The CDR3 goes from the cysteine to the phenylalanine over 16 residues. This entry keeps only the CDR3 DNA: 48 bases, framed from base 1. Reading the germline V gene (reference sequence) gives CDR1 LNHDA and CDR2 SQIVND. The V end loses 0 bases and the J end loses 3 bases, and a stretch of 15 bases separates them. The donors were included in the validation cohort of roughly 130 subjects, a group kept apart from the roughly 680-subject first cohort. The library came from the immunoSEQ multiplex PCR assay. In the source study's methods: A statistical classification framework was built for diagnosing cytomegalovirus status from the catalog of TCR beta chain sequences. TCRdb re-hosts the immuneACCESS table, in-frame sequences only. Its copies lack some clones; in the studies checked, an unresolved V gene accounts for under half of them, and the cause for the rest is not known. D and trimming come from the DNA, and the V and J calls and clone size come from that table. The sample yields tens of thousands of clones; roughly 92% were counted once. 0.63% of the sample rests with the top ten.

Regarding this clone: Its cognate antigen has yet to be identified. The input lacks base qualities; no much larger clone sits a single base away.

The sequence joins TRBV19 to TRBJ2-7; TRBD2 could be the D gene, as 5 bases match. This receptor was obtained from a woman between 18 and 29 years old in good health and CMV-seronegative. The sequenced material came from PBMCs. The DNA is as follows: TGTGCCAGTAGTATAGAAAAATACGGGATCCACTACGAGCAGTACTTC. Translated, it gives CASSIEKYGIHYEQYF.